These 26 T cell receptor beta chains were sequenced from one sample in a study of shared clonotypes between healthy human individuals. Profiled with immunoSEQ multiplex PCR; TCRdb holds only in-frame clones, not every one. This sample has roughly 500,000 clones, with roughly 80% found just once. The sequenced sample consisted of PBMCs. The receptors derive from a woman aged 40-49 years in good health. Some clones in this sample may be carry-over from other donors' samples.

The V gene is TRBV4-2, the J gene TRBJ2-7; 9 bases align to TRBD2. V gave up 0 bases and J gave up 2 bases; unmatched junction bases: 8. The CDR3 is 17 amino acids. Germline values: CDR1 LGHNA, CDR2 YNFKEQ. The CDR3 region is CASSQDSLAGPTYEQYF. DNA for the CDR3: TGTGCCAGCAGCCAAGATTCCCTAGCGGGGCCTACCTACGAGCAGTACTTC.

The CDR3: CATTLGTENTEAFF. The CDR3, as DNA: TGTGCCACCACCTTAGGGACAGAGAACACTGAAGCTTTCTTT. The V and J genes are TRBV2 and TRBJ1-1; 7 bases agree with TRBD1. Germline V gene lookup returns CDR1 SNHLY and CDR2 FYNNEI. The V gene end was trimmed by 10 bases and the J gene end by 1 base; junction bases not matched to a gene: 9. The CDR3 consists of 14 residues.

The rearrangement links TRBV6-1 to TRBJ1-2, with 9 bases matching TRBD1. The CDR3 is 16 residues long. Germline CDR1 and CDR2: MNHNS and SASEGT. V dropped 1 base and J dropped 2; count of bases not matched to a gene: 5. The CDR3 spells CASSEESGQGNYGYTF. The CDR3 DNA sequence: TGTGCCAGCAGTGAAGAAAGTGGACAGGGGAACTATGGCTACACCTTC.

The rearrangement uses TRBV6-5 and TRBJ2-7; D uncertain. The CDR3 contains 14 residues. In germline, CDR1 is MNHEY, CDR2 SVGAGI. V lost 6 bases to trimming and J lost 1 base, with 13 bases between them. The CDR3: CASSRTQDSYEQYF. CDR3 in DNA: TGTGCCAGCAGCAGGACCCAAGATTCCTACGAGCAGTACTTC.

Only a few counts were recorded for this clone. The chain combines TRBV29-1 with TRBJ2-3, with unresolved D. The CDR3 consists of 13 residues. Germline V gene lookup returns CDR1 SQVTM and CDR2 ANQGSEA. Trimming stripped 2 bases from V and 3 bases from J, with 9 bases between. CDR3 sequence reads: CSVEPSRTDTQYF. The CDR3 DNA sequence: TGCAGCGTTGAACCTTCCAGGACAGATACGCAGTATTTT.

The genes are TRBV5-1 and TRBJ2-7; D is perhaps TRBD1 or TRBD2 (5 bases each). V was shortened by 0 bases and J by 4 bases, with 17 bases between the two germline ends. Germline lookup yields CDR1 SGHRS and CDR2 YFSETQ. The CDR3 extends over 16 amino acids. CDR3 nucleotides: TGCGCCAGCAGCTTGGCACCAGGGACCCTTGAGTACGAGCAGTACTTC. Its translation is CASSLAPGTLEYEQYF.

The chain uses TRBV28 and TRBJ1-2; D is uncertain. Per germline, CDR1 MDHEN and CDR2 SYDVKM. This CDR3 contains 11 residues. Trimming took off 8 bases at V and 2 bases at J, with 6 bases between the two ends. The CDR3, as DNA: TGTGCCAGCGGTTGGAACTATGGCTACACCTTC. Amino acid sequence: CASGWNYGYTF.

This chain uses TRBV6-5 with TRBJ2-3, with unresolved D. Trimming took off 0 bases at V and 2 bases at J, with 12 bases between the two ends. The CDR3 is 16 residues long. Germline-derived CDR1 and CDR2 are MNHEY and SVGAGI. In DNA, the CDR3 is TGTGCCAGCAGTTACTCCTTATCTGATGCCACAGATACGCAGTATTTT. Protein sequence: CASSYSLSDATDTQYF.

V and J are TRBV30 and TRBJ2-2; D is possibly TRBD1 or TRBD2 (5 bases each). Germline-derived CDR1 and CDR2 are GTSNPN and SVGIG (reference sequence). V dropped 0 bases and J dropped 4 bases, with 9 bases sitting between them. The CDR3 is 14 amino acids. CDR3: CAWSVWGTTGELFF. CDR3 nucleotide sequence: TGTGCCTGGAGTGTCTGGGGGACCACCGGGGAGCTGTTTTTT.

This chain uses TRBV28 with TRBJ2-7; TRBD1 matches at 7 bases. Germline CDR1 reads MDHEN; CDR2 reads SYDVKM. V shed 8 bases and J 1 base; nucleotides not matched to a gene: 2. The CDR3 spans 12 residues. DNA for the CDR3: TGTGCCAGCGGGGACAGATCCTACGAGCAGTACTTC. Encoded protein: CASGDRSYEQYF. Full variable domain (rest looked up from reference TRBV28 and TRBJ2-7): DVKVTQSSRYLVKRTGEKVFLECVQDMDHENMFWYRQDPGLGLRLIYFSYDVKMKEKGDIPEGYSVSREKKERFSLILESASTNQTSMYLCASGDRSYEQYFGPGTRLTVT.

The V gene is TRBV27, the J gene TRBJ2-7; TRBD1 aligns across 10 bases. V lost 2 bases to trimming and J lost 6 bases; unmatched junction nucleotides: 7. Germline V gene data show CDR1 as MNHEY and CDR2 as SMNVEV (reference sequence). The CDR3 spans 15 residues. The CDR3 sequence is CASSLAGQGMGEQYF. Written as DNA, the CDR3 is TGTGCCAGCAGTTTAGCGGGACAGGGGATGGGCGAGCAGTACTTC.

CDR3 region: CAISESRAAWATGELFF. CDR3 nucleotides: TGTGCCATCAGTGAGTCTAGAGCGGCCTGGGCCACCGGGGAGCTGTTTTTT. The chain joins TRBV10-3 to TRBJ2-2, with D perhaps matching TRBD2 (5 bases). Germline V gives CDR1 ENHRY, CDR2 SYGVKD. V lost 0 bases to trimming and J lost 4 bases, with 15 bases between them. The CDR3 sequence is 17 residues long.

This chain connects TRBV27 to TRBJ2-3; 11 bases match TRBD1. The germline CDR1 and CDR2 sequences are MNHEY and SMNVEV (reference sequence). The CDR3 covers 17 residues. V was pared by 5 bases and J by 2 bases, with 9 bases of the junction left unmatched. DNA of the CDR3: TGTGCCAGCAGTACGCGGACAGGGGGCGCCCCCACAGATACGCAGTATTTT. Translation gives CASSTRTGGAPTDTQYF.

The V gene is TRBV10-2, the J gene TRBJ1-5; D gene unclear. This CDR3 has 13 residues. V lost 1 base, J lost 6 bases, and 7 bases lay in between. The germline CDR1 and CDR2 sequences are WSHSY and SAAADI. This chain's CDR3 is CASSEFWGQPQHF. Here the CDR3 DNA reads TGCGCCAGCAGTGAGTTTTGGGGTCAGCCCCAGCATTTT.

The CDR3 is CASSEGGRQPQHF. The CDR3 coding sequence is TGTGCCAGCAGTGAAGGTGGGCGACAGCCCCAGCATTTT. The V gene is TRBV2, the J gene TRBJ1-5; no firm D call. The CDR3 extends over 13 amino acids. V was pared by 1 base and J by 7 bases, with 8 bases between. Germline V CDR1 and CDR2: SNHLY, FYNNEI.

In regard to this clone: It differs at one base from a far larger clone, so likely a read error. This sample includes further DNA sequences coding for the same CDR3. The chain couples TRBV29-1 to TRBJ2-3, with a tentative D call TRBD2 (5 bases). V gave up 6 bases and J gave up 7 bases, with 11 bases separating them. The CDR3 has 11 residues. CDR1 is SQVTM, CDR2 ANQGSEA, per germline. This CDR3 is CSVETGNTQYF. CDR3 bases: TGCAGCGTCGAGACGGGAAATACGCAGTATTTT.

The chain has TRBV25-1 and TRBJ2-5, with 11 bases that match TRBD1. This CDR3 is built from 15 residues. Looked up from germline, CDR1 is MGHDK and CDR2 is SYGVNS. J gave up 5 bases and V 4 bases, and 6 bases lay outside the gene matches. CDR3 region: CASSGSGQGGETQYF. CDR3 DNA: TGTGCCAGCAGTGGATCGGGACAGGGGGGGGAGACCCAGTACTTC. The full variable domain, in which reference TRBV25-1 and TRBJ2-5 provide the parts outside the CDR3, is EADIYQTPRYLVIGTGKKITLECSQTMGHDKMYWYQQDPGMELHLIHYSYGVNSTEKGDLSSESTVSRIRTEHFPLTLESARPSHTSQYLCASSGSGQGGETQYFGPGTRLLVL.

The sample holds a few counts of this clone. This rearrangement joins TRBV29-1 to TRBJ1-2, with no clear D. The V and J ends lost 3 bases and 4 bases respectively, with 15 bases between them. Germline V gene sequence: CDR1 SQVTM, CDR2 ANQGSEA. The CDR3 length is 14 residues. CDR3 in amino acids: CSVDFSGDGYGYTF. The CDR3 nucleotides are TGCAGCGTTGATTTTTCGGGCGACGGCTATGGCTACACCTTC. Using reference TRBV29-1 and TRBJ1-2 for the parts outside the CDR3, the full variable domain is SAVISQKPSRDICQRGTSLTIQCQVDSQVTMMFWYRQQPGQSLTLIATANQGSEATYESGFVIDKFPISRPNLTFSTLTVSNMSPEDSSIYLCSVDFSGDGYGYTFGSGTRLTVV.

Only a few counts were recorded for this clone. This sequence joins TRBV5-6 and TRBJ1-2, with 9 positions matching TRBD1. Germline lookup yields CDR1 SGHDT and CDR2 YYEEEE. This CDR3 spans 15 amino acids. V was clipped by 4 bases and J by 7 bases; unmatched bases: 11. CDR3 in amino acids: CASSPGQGVRRGYTF. CDR3 coding DNA: TGTGCCAGCAGCCCGGGACAGGGAGTACGACGTGGCTACACCTTC.

This clone is a singleton in its sample. The chain recombines TRBV11-2 with TRBJ2-2, with 13 bases identical to TRBD2. The germline gives CDR1 SGHAT, CDR2 FQNNGV. V shed 4 bases, J shed 5 bases, and the junction held 1 base outside the gene matches. The CDR3 sequence is 15 residues long. This CDR3 reads CASSWGLAGTGELFF. CDR3 sequence (DNA): TGTGCCAGCAGCTGGGGACTAGCGGGAACCGGGGAGCTGTTTTTT.

The chain links TRBV11-2 to TRBJ2-7; no firm D call. The V gene lost 5 bases and the J gene lost 0 bases, with 11 bases spanning the gap. Germline-derived CDR1 and CDR2 are SGHAT and FQNNGV. The CDR3 loop spans 14 amino acids. The CDR3 sequence is CASSPSGLSYEQYF. Written as DNA, the CDR3 is TGTGCCAGCAGCCCATCCGGGCTCTCCTACGAGCAGTACTTC.

The chain recombines TRBV5-1 with TRBJ1-3; D gene uncertain. The germline V gene has CDR1 SGHRS and CDR2 YFSETQ. V dropped 0 bases and J dropped 2 bases, with 6 bases sitting between them. The CDR3 consists of 14 residues. In DNA form, the CDR3 reads TGCGCCAGCAGCTTGGGGGAGGCTGGAAACACCATATATTTT. It specifies CASSLGEAGNTIYF.

This clone is a singleton in its sample. The chain couples TRBV19 to TRBJ2-5; D is undetermined. The germline V gene has CDR1 LNHDA and CDR2 SQIVND (reference sequence). V lost 3 bases to trimming and J lost 3 bases, with 8 bases between them. The CDR3 totals 13 residues. CDR3 loop: CASSIRIKETQYF. CDR3 DNA sequence: TGTGCCAGTAGTATTCGGATCAAAGAGACCCAGTACTTC.

This sequence joins TRBV6-1 and TRBJ2-1; tentative D call: TRBD2 (6 bases). V was pared by 7 bases and J by 6 bases, with 16 bases between. Germline V lookup: CDR1 MNHNS, CDR2 SASEGT. The CDR3 sequence is 14 residues long. The CDR3 bases are TGTGCCAGCAAGAGGAGCGGGCACACCAATGAGCAGTTCTTC. Residues: CASKRSGHTNEQFF.

The gene calls are TRBV27 and TRBJ2-7, with D unresolved. Deletions cut 0 bases from V and 0 bases from J, with 6 bases between. CDR1 is MNHEY and CDR2 is SMNVEV in the germline V gene (reference sequence). The CDR3 is made up of 14 amino acids. The CDR3 reads CASSLSDGSYEQYF. CDR3 sequence (DNA): TGTGCCAGCAGTTTATCGGACGGCTCCTACGAGCAGTACTTC.

This chain links TRBV20-1 with TRBJ2-5, with unresolved D. The CDR3 sequence is 11 residues long. V gave up 2 bases and J gave up 1 base, with 2 bases separating them. CDR1 is DFQATT and CDR2 is SNEGSKA in the germline V gene (reference sequence). CDR3 region: CSARSQETQYF. CDR3 DNA: TGCAGTGCTAGATCCCAAGAGACCCAGTACTTC.